This TCR beta chain was captured by sequencing in a study of cytomegalovirus exposure and HLA in healthy donors. Overall study results and limits: It has been reported that TCR beta sequences accurately predicted the HLA-A and HLA-B alleles of most subjects. Common viral pathogens seemed, in a later analysis, to connect with several of the most significant clusters. In a later analysis, at a false discovery rate of 0.05, roughly 17,000 TCR beta sequences matched HLA alleles.

Details on this clone: The antigen is unknown.

This PCR relied on a set of 60 Vbeta primers and 13 Jbeta primers. Data came from immunoSEQ multiplex PCR; TCRdb stores just in-frame clones and leaves some out. The sample yields some 150,000 clones, roughly four fifths seen once. Those who donated were healthy bone marrow donors. The trim removed 1 base at V and 0 bases at J, leaving 2 bases unmatched. The length of the CDR3 is 15 residues. Per the germline V gene, CDR1 is LGHNA and CDR2 is YSLEER. This TCR came from a man aged 25-40 years in good health and CMV-seropositive. Sequencing was done on a sample of PBMCs. The V call is TRBV4-3, the J call TRBJ2-7; 8 nucleotides agree with TRBD1. CDR3 protein: CASSQGQGISYEQYF. CDR3 in DNA: TGCGCCAGCAGCCAAGGACAGGGGATCTCCTACGAGCAGTACTTC.